The 21 T cell receptor beta chains reported below all come from one sample, sequenced in a study of post-analysis software for immune sequencing data. Whole-study findings and limits: The study found TRBV5-6, TRBV5-1 and TRBV20-1 among five or six TRBV segments more frequent in patients than controls.

These receptors lack a known antigen. TCR beta cDNA libraries included unique molecular identifiers. TCRdb redid the calling of the PCR reads with MiXCR, one entry per CDR3 protein. The repertoire includes about 500,000 distinct CDR3 sequences, roughly 45% of them detected once, and around 10% sits in the top ten. Material: blood. These receptors were taken from a girl aged 10 to 17 with multiple sclerosis.

The chain is built from TRBV5-6 and TRBJ2-5; 10 nucleotides line up with TRBD2. CDR3 size: 15 residues. Germline V gene sequence: CDR1 SGHDT, CDR2 YYEEEE. V lost 4 bases and J lost 1; bases outside the gene matches: 4. CDR3 in amino acids: CASSRKREGQETQYF. The CDR3 region has the DNA TGTGCCAGCAGCCGTAAGCGGGAGGGCCAAGAGACCCAGTACTTC.

The rearrangement uses TRBV29-1 and TRBJ2-5; D may correspond to TRBD1 or TRBD2 (5 bases each). Trimming cost V 7 bases and J 2 bases, with 23 bases left between them. From germline, CDR1 is SQVTM and CDR2 ANQGSEA. The CDR3 covers 16 residues. This CDR3 reads CSAASPRGPSQETQYF. For the CDR3, the DNA is TGCAGCGCCGCTAGTCCAAGGGGACCCTCTCAAGAGACCCAGTACTTC.

The chain uses TRBV6-6 and TRBJ1-2, with no clear D. The CDR3 extends over 13 amino acids. Trimming removed 5 bases at V and 5 bases at J, with 12 bases between. Germline CDR1 reads MNHNY; CDR2 reads SVGAGI (reference sequence). The CDR3 DNA sequence: TGTGCCAGCAGTGCCCAAAGGGAGTATGGCTACACCTTC. This sequence encodes CASSAQREYGYTF.

A few counts support this clonotype. The V call is TRBV6-5, the J call TRBJ1-1; D unclear. Germline assignment: CDR1 MNHEY and CDR2 SVGAGI. The CDR3 extends over 13 amino acids. V was clipped by 6 bases and J by 1 base, with 9 bases between them. The CDR3, as DNA: TGTGCCAGCAGACGAGACGGGAACACTGAAGCTTTCTTT. It is translated as CASRRDGNTEAFF.

A word on this clonotype: Compared with germline, one end of the junction differs, possibly owing to a read error. The J gene is TRBJ2-5, the V gene TRBV7-7; D may correspond to TRBD1 or TRBD2 (5 bases each). Germline V CDR1 and CDR2: SSHAT, FNYEAQ (reference sequence). The CDR3 is 14 amino acids. In DNA, the CDR3 is TGTGCTAGCAGCTTAGAATCAACAGGAGGGACCCAGTACTTC. It is translated as CASSLESTGGTQYF.

The chain combines TRBV9 with TRBJ2-1; 11 positions match TRBD2. CDR3 length: 14 residues. Germline V gives CDR1 SGDLS, CDR2 YYNGEE. With 6 bases clipped from V and 5 bases from J, the junction kept 4 bases outside the gene matches. The chain's CDR3 is CASKELAGDNEQFF. CDR3 nucleotides: TGTGCCAGCAAGGAACTAGCGGGGGACAATGAGCAGTTCTTC.

The rearrangement joins TRBV28 to TRBJ2-7; the match to TRBD1 covers 8 bases. Losses at the gene ends were 2 bases for V and 0 bases for J; bases not matched to a gene: 21. The CDR3 sequence is 21 residues long. Germline V lookup: CDR1 MDHEN, CDR2 SYDVKM. CDR3 nucleotides: TGTGCCAGCAGTTTAGGGTTCTTTCGGGACAGGAGGGTAATCCTCTCCTACGAGCAGTACTTC. Encoded protein: CASSLGFFRDRRVILSYEQYF. Supplemented by reference TRBV28 and TRBJ2-7, the full variable domain reads DVKVTQSSRYLVKRTGEKVFLECVQDMDHENMFWYRQDPGLGLRLIYFSYDVKMKEKGDIPEGYSVSREKKERFSLILESASTNQTSMYLCASSLGFFRDRRVILSYEQYFGPGTRLTVT.

This clonotype was picked up a small number of times. The chain uses TRBV11-2 and TRBJ1-6; no firm D call. The germline V and J ends were trimmed by 5 bases and 9 bases, with 23 bases remaining between them. The length of the CDR3 is 17 residues. Looked up from germline, CDR1 is SGHAT and CDR2 is FQNNGV. Here the CDR3 DNA reads TGTGCCAGCAGCCTCGTAGAGGGAATTTTCGTTAGTTCACCCCTCCACTTT. This translates into CASSLVEGIFVSSPLHF.

This clonotype was detected a few times. The rearrangement links TRBV29-1 to TRBJ2-1; no reliable D call. The CDR3 covers 16 residues. V was clipped by 4 bases and J by 1 base, with 17 bases between them. Germline CDR1 reads SQVTM; CDR2 reads ANQGSEA. In nucleotides, the CDR3 is TGCAGCGTTGTGGCGTTGGTGGGCCTATCCTACAATGAGCAGTTCTTC. It encodes CSVVALVGLSYNEQFF.

The sample holds one count of this clonotype. The chain employs TRBV20-1 and TRBJ2-5, with D possibly called TRBD1 or TRBD2 (6 bases each). Germline loops: CDR1 DFQATT, CDR2 SNEGSKA (reference sequence). V was clipped by 6 bases and J by 5 bases, with 16 bases between them. There are 13 residues in the CDR3. CDR3 DNA: TGCAGTGCCAACCCTCGGGGGCGGGAGACCCAGTACTTC. Its protein product is CSANPRGRETQYF.

This sequence joins TRBV6-1 and TRBJ2-5; 7 nucleotides align to TRBD2. Matching the DNA end better, TRBJ2-7 makes the J call doubtful. This CDR3 has 12 amino acids. The V gene's germline CDR1 is MNHNS and CDR2 SASEGT. CDR3 nucleotide sequence: TGTGCCAGCAGGGCGGGAGTGAACGAGCAGTACTTC. Protein: CASRAGVNEQYF.

The chain combines TRBV6-2 or TRBV6-3 with TRBJ1-5; TRBD1 is a possible D gene (6 bases). The ends were cut back, 8 bases at V and 6 bases at J, with 14 bases in the middle. The CDR3 runs 13 residues. The germline gives CDR1 MNHEY, CDR2 SVGEGT. CDR3 residues: CASGNRAGQPQHF. The CDR3 DNA reads as TGTGCCAGCGGTAACAGGGCCGGTCAGCCCCAGCATTTT.

This clonotype was seen a few times. The chain links TRBV4-3 to TRBJ2-3, with D perhaps TRBD2 (6 bases). Trimming stripped 1 base from V and 0 bases from J, with 11 bases between. There are 16 residues in the CDR3. Germline lookup yields CDR1 LGHNA and CDR2 YSLEER. The CDR3 here is CASSQGGGRSTDTQYF. The CDR3 nucleotides are TGCGCCAGCAGCCAAGGGGGAGGACGGAGCACAGATACGCAGTATTTT.

This chain joins TRBV7-2 and TRBJ1-2; 7 bases agree with TRBD1. Per germline, CDR1 SGHTA and CDR2 FQGNSA. The CDR3 is 17 residues long. V lost 3 bases to trimming and J lost 0 bases; unmatched junction nucleotides: 10. CDR3 DNA sequence: TGTGCCAGCAGCTTGCTTGCCCAGGGGGTGTCTAACTATGGCTACACCTTC. Translation gives CASSLLAQGVSNYGYTF.

The chain has TRBV20-1 and TRBJ1-2; the match to TRBD1 covers 7 bases. The CDR3 is made up of 13 amino acids. V was pared by 0 bases and J by 6 bases, with 4 bases of the junction left unmatched. Germline V gene sequence: CDR1 DFQATT, CDR2 SNEGSKA (reference sequence). This CDR3 reads CSAREEGADGYTF. The DNA of the CDR3 is TGCAGTGCTAGAGAAGAGGGGGCTGATGGCTACACCTTC.

CDR3 loop: CASSLNGVGGETQYF. CDR3 DNA sequence: TGCGCCAGCAGCTTGAACGGCGTTGGGGGGGAGACCCAGTACTTC. The chain has TRBV5-1 and TRBJ2-5, with D possibly being TRBD2 (6 bases). V lost 1 base and J lost 5, with 15 bases in between. The germline V gene encodes CDR1 SGHRS and CDR2 YFSETQ. This CDR3 has 15 residues.

The chain combines TRBV4-1 with TRBJ2-1; D not certain. This CDR3 has 15 amino acids. Germline lookup yields CDR1 MGHRA and CDR2 YSYEKL. Trimming took 1 base from V and 0 from J, leaving 7 bases between them. The CDR3 nucleotides read TGCGCCAGCAGCCAAGTTCTGAGCTCCTACAATGAGCAGTTCTTC. Amino acids: CASSQVLSSYNEQFF.

The V call is TRBV9, the J call TRBJ2-3; D remains ambiguous. CDR1 SGDLS and CDR2 YYNGEE come from the germline V gene. V was pared by 4 bases and J by 1 base, with 13 bases between. The CDR3 sequence is 15 residues long. The DNA for the CDR3 is TGTGCCAGCAGCTCCCCTCCGGGCGGCACAGATACGCAGTATTTT. Translating it yields CASSSPPGGTDTQYF.

V and J are TRBV9 and TRBJ2-7; the match to TRBD2 covers 9 bases. V shed 4 bases, J shed 2 bases, and the junction held 4 bases outside the gene matches. The CDR3 is 14 residues long. Germline lookup yields CDR1 SGDLS and CDR2 YYNGEE. CDR3 region: CASSIGLATYEQYF. In nucleotides, the CDR3 is TGTGCCAGCAGCATAGGACTAGCGACCTACGAGCAGTACTTC. The full variable domain, with the rest looked up from reference TRBV9 and TRBJ2-7, is DSGVTQTPKHLITATGQRVTLRCSPRSGDLSVYWYQQSLDQGLQFLIQYYNGEERAKGNILERFSAQQFPDLHSELNLSSLELGDSALYFCASSIGLATYEQYFGPGTRLTVT.

V is TRBV6-6 and J is TRBJ1-5; D unresolved. Trimming pared 0 bases from V and 2 bases from J, leaving 8 bases between. The CDR3 totals 15 residues. Germline assignment: CDR1 MNHNY and CDR2 SVGAGI (reference sequence). The CDR3 nucleotides are TGTGCCAGCAGTTACTCGGCAGAACGCAATCAGCCCCAGCATTTT. Its protein product is CASSYSAERNQPQHF.

This clonotype was observed a handful of times. This CDR3 is CAWRAAGSIDTQYF. The CDR3 nucleotides are TGTGCCTGGAGGGCAGCGGGCTCCATTGATACGCAGTATTTT. The chain employs TRBV30 and TRBJ2-3; a weak D match, TRBD2 (6 bases). Trimming stripped 3 bases from V and 6 bases from J, with 16 bases between. CDR3 length: 14 amino acids. The germline V gene encodes CDR1 GTSNPN and CDR2 SVGIG (reference sequence).